This T cell receptor beta chain was sequenced in a study of CD8 T cells in Susac syndrome. It was negative isolation that provided the CD8+ and CD4+ T cells, whereas TEMRA cells were enriched by FACS. The germline V gene encodes CDR1 MGHRA and CDR2 YSYEKL. CDR3 length: 15 amino acids. Trimming stripped 2 bases from V and 2 bases from J, with 13 bases between. The authors reverse transcribed roughly 0.5 to 1 ug RNA with random hexamers. With immunoSEQ multiplex PCR, TCR beta CDR3 was amplified across 54 Vbeta and 13 Jbeta. TCRdb re-analysed the immunoSEQ multiplex PCR reads in MiXCR, keeping a single row per CDR3 protein. This sample has more than 85,000 distinct CDR3 sequences, with just under 95% found just once.

The material sequenced was CD4+ T cells from PBMCs. This TCR came from a human donor with Susac syndrome. The chain combines TRBV4-1 with TRBJ2-7; D assignment may be TRBD1 or TRBD2 (5 bases each). CDR3 amino acids: CASSQYNGATYEQYF. The DNA for the CDR3 is TGCGCCAGCAGCCAATATAACGGGGCTACCTACGAGCAGTACTTC.